This TCR beta chain was obtained from a study of T cell repertoires in cytomegalovirus infection. Overall study context: Use of recently identified HLA-C-restricted and well-studied HLA-B-restricted CMV epitopes was part of the study.

CDR3 size: 15 residues. V was pared by 1 base and J by 2 bases, with 5 bases of the junction left unmatched. Germline CDR1 reads SGHVS; CDR2 reads FNYEAQ. This clonotype was seen a few times. The target antigen is unknown. One entry per CDR3 protein results from TCRdb running MiXCR on the reads. The sample has about 830,000 distinct CDR3 sequences, around a third seen once. Specimen: cultured CD8+ T cells from PBMCs, collected from culture after CMV antigen stimulation. This receptor was obtained from a human donor in good health (CMV status not recorded). Some clones in this sample may be carry-over from other donors' samples. V and J are TRBV7-6 and TRBJ2-7, with 7 bases lining up with TRBD1. For the CDR3, the DNA is TGTGCCAGCAGCTTAGGTCTGCAGGGGGCCTACGAGCAGTACTTC. Translation gives CASSLGLQGAYEQYF.